These 29 T cell receptor beta chains were all obtained from the same sample, sequenced in a study of T-cell reconstitution after alpha-beta-depleted transplantation in children. Unique molecular identifiers were incorporated when the TCRbeta library was constructed. Each CDR3 protein is one row after TCRdb ran MiXCR on the PCR reads. Among about 600,000 distinct CDR3 sequences listed, about 11% were seen once. The specimen was PBMCs from the stem cell graft donor, collected from the stem cell graft. All receptors come from a human donor who donated a stem cell graft to a child with acute myeloid leukemia.

This clonotype was seen more than once but under ten times. V and J are TRBV29-1 and TRBJ2-3, with TRBD1 identical over 7 bases. The CDR3 is 17 amino acids. Germline CDR1 SQVTM, CDR2 ANQGSEA. V gave up 3 bases and J gave up 2 bases; unmatched junction bases: 14. The CDR3 is CSVDPPGQMFDTDTQYF. The CDR3 region has the DNA TGCAGCGTTGACCCCCCGGGACAGATGTTTGACACAGATACGCAGTATTTT.

This clonotype came up many times. The V and J genes are TRBV12-3 or TRBV12-4 and TRBJ2-7; maybe TRBD1 (5 bases). CDR3 length: 13 residues. Trimming stripped 9 bases from V and 2 bases from J, with 14 bases between. The CDR3 loop is CASSGLPPYEQYF. CDR3 nucleotides: TGTGCCAGTTCAGGGCTTCCACCCTACGAGCAGTACTTC.

This clonotype was counted at least ten times. The chain has TRBV7-3 and TRBJ2-3; 10 bases agree with TRBD2. Germline CDR1 is SGHTA and CDR2 is FQGTGA. The V segment lost 0 bases and the J segment 0 bases; nucleotides outside the gene matches: 3. This CDR3 is built from 17 residues. The CDR3 region is CASSLTSGRYSTDTQYF. The CDR3 DNA is TGTGCCAGCAGCTTAACTAGCGGGAGGTATAGCACAGATACGCAGTATTTT.

This clonotype was recorded many times. The chain is built from TRBV9 and TRBJ2-7; D gene ambiguous. CDR3 length: 14 residues. Germline V gene sequence: CDR1 SGDLS, CDR2 YYNGEE. Trimming took 1 base from V and 3 from J, leaving 11 bases between them. For the CDR3, the DNA is TGTGCCAGCAGCGTAACCGAGATAGGCTACGAGCAGTACTTC. It codes for CASSVTEIGYEQYF.

This clonotype has only a few counts. The rearrangement links TRBV7-8 to TRBJ2-1; possible D gene TRBD2, 7 bases. CDR3 length: 18 residues. CDR1 SGHVS and CDR2 FQNEAQ come from the germline V gene. V lost 5 bases to trimming and J lost 0 bases, with 20 bases between them. The CDR3 sequence is CASSRLARGGGSYNEQFF. CDR3 DNA sequence: TGTGCCAGCAGCCGACTAGCAAGGGGGGGGGGCTCCTACAATGAGCAGTTCTTC.

This clonotype was seen more than once but under ten times. The chain has TRBV20-1 and TRBJ2-7; D not certain. The CDR3 spans 14 residues. Germline V gene lookup returns CDR1 DFQATT and CDR2 SNEGSKA (reference sequence). Trimming removed 6 bases at V and 7 bases at J, with 22 bases between. The CDR3 DNA reads TGCAGTGCCTGGAGATCCCCCTCGCTAGGAGAGCAGTACTTC. Translating it yields CSAWRSPSLGEQYF.

This clonotype appeared a few times. The genes are TRBV9 and TRBJ2-3; D is unresolved. The ends were cut back, 6 bases at V and 5 bases at J, with 10 bases in the middle. There are 12 residues in the CDR3. Germline CDR1 SGDLS, CDR2 YYNGEE. The CDR3 sequence: CASNQLGDTQYF. DNA of the CDR3: TGTGCCAGCAACCAATTGGGAGATACGCAGTATTTT.

This clonotype was seen only a few times. The chain couples TRBV2 to TRBJ1-1; unclear D gene. This CDR3 spans 16 amino acids. From germline, CDR1 is SNHLY and CDR2 FYNNEI. The V end lost 2 bases, the J end lost 4 bases, and 17 bases lay between the germline ends. CDR3 DNA sequence: TGTGCCAGCAGTGAAAGGGAAAAAAGTGCAATCACTGAAGCTTTCTTT. It yields the protein CASSEREKSAITEAFF.

This clonotype was counted only a few times. This chain joins TRBV20-1 and TRBJ2-5; D may be TRBD1 or TRBD2 (5 bases each). Germline V gene sequence: CDR1 DFQATT, CDR2 SNEGSKA (reference sequence). The CDR3 covers 14 residues. V lost 5 bases to trimming and J lost 7 bases, with 20 bases between them. CDR3: CSAPTRDPEGTQYF. The CDR3 region has the DNA TGCAGTGCTCCGACGAGGGACCCCGAGGGGACCCAGTACTTC.

The sample holds many counts of this clonotype. The chain has TRBV27 and TRBJ1-1; D is uncertain. The V and J ends lost 8 bases and 4 bases respectively, with 20 bases between them. The CDR3 consists of 15 residues. Germline CDR1 reads MNHEY; CDR2 reads SMNVEV (reference sequence). For the CDR3, the DNA is TGTGCCAGCCGCCCTAGGTCCCTAACGGGCACTGAAGCTTTCTTT. It yields the protein CASRPRSLTGTEAFF.

There are many counts of this clonotype. The chain is built from TRBV29-1 and TRBJ2-3; 7 nucleotides match TRBD2. This CDR3 spans 13 amino acids. The V gene end was trimmed by 7 bases and the J gene end by 7 bases; junction bases not matched to a gene: 11. Germline CDR1 and CDR2: SQVTM and ANQGSEA. CDR3 protein: CSAQEGGLNTQYF. CDR3 DNA sequence: TGCAGCGCCCAGGAGGGAGGGCTAAATACGCAGTATTTT.

CDR3 sequence reads: CASSSGTVFQETQYF. The CDR3 DNA follows: TGTGCCAGCAGTTCGGGGACAGTTTTTCAAGAGACCCAGTACTTC. The chain combines TRBV28 with TRBJ2-5; TRBD1 matches 7 bases. Trimming at V came to 4 bases and at J to 2 bases, leaving 7 bases not matched to a gene. The CDR3 consists of 15 residues. Germline V gene lookup returns CDR1 MDHEN and CDR2 SYDVKM.

This chain links TRBV28 with TRBJ2-7, with D unclear. V was trimmed by 4 bases and J by 1 base, leaving 14 bases between them. Looked up from germline, CDR1 is MDHEN and CDR2 is SYDVKM. The CDR3 runs to 15 residues. Here the CDR3 DNA reads TGTGCCAGCAGTTCACCTGACCCAGTATCCTACGAGCAGTACTTC. Residues: CASSSPDPVSYEQYF.

This clonotype came up many times. This rearrangement joins TRBV4-3 to TRBJ2-1, with TRBD2 matching 8 bases. Germline loops: CDR1 LGHNA, CDR2 YSLEER. The CDR3 has 17 residues. After removal of 0 bases from V and 4 bases from J, the junction contained 8 bases not matched to a gene. The CDR3 DNA reads TGCGCCAGCAGCCAAGATGGGCCTAGCGGGTATTACAATGAGCAGTTCTTC. Protein sequence: CASSQDGPSGYYNEQFF.

This clonotype was picked up a small number of times. V usage is TRBV27 and J usage is TRBJ2-7, with TRBD2 matching 14 bases. The CDR3 consists of 18 residues. V dropped 5 bases and J dropped 0; count of bases not matched to a gene: 9. The germline V gene encodes CDR1 MNHEY and CDR2 SMNVEV (reference sequence). The CDR3 loop reads CASSPRTSGRFSSYEQYF. The DNA of the CDR3 is TGTGCCAGCAGTCCCCGGACTAGCGGGAGGTTTAGCTCCTACGAGCAGTACTTC.

This clonotype was seen ten or more times. The rearrangement joins TRBV12-3 or TRBV12-4 to TRBJ2-2; 7 nucleotides line up with TRBD2. This CDR3 spans 14 amino acids. The V and J ends lost 5 bases and 4 bases, in that order; junction bases with no gene match: 4. Written as DNA, the CDR3 is TGTGCCAGCAGTCTACCTAGCGGCACCGGGGAGCTGTTTTTT. Its protein is CASSLPSGTGELFF.

The CDR3 nucleotides read TGCGCCAGCAGCTTGGACGGACTAGTAGAGACCCAGTACTTC. This translates into CASSLDGLVETQYF. V usage is TRBV5-1 and J usage is TRBJ2-5, with 7 positions matching TRBD2. Germline CDR1 reads SGHRS; CDR2 reads YFSETQ. With 0 bases clipped from V and 4 bases from J, the junction kept 3 bases outside the gene matches. This CDR3 comprises 14 residues.

The V and J genes are TRBV29-1 and TRBJ1-5; TRBD1 matches at 7 bases. CDR3 size: 14 residues. V shed 3 bases and J 6 bases; nucleotides not matched to a gene: 8. Germline CDR1 reads SQVTM; CDR2 reads ANQGSEA. Written as DNA, the CDR3 is TGCAGCGTTGAGGGCAGGGGGGAAGGTCAGCCCCAGCATTTT. It codes for CSVEGRGEGQPQHF. Using reference TRBV29-1 and TRBJ1-5 for the parts outside the CDR3, the full variable domain is SAVISQKPSRDICQRGTSLTIQCQVDSQVTMMFWYRQQPGQSLTLIATANQGSEATYESGFVIDKFPISRPNLTFSTLTVSNMSPEDSSIYLCSVEGRGEGQPQHFGDGTRLSIL.

The V call is TRBV5-1, the J call TRBJ1-5; 10 bases are shared with TRBD1. After removal of 4 bases from V and 5 bases from J, the junction contained 3 bases not matched to a gene. The CDR3 spans 14 residues. Germline-derived CDR1 and CDR2 are SGHRS and YFSETQ. The CDR3 nucleotides read TGCGCCAGCAGCATCGGGACAGGGGATCAGCCCCAGCATTTT. Amino acid sequence: CASSIGTGDQPQHF.

In this sample, this clonotype turned up many times. The CDR3 DNA reads as TGCAGTGCTACACTAGCGGGTCTCTACGAGCAGTACTTC. Residues: CSATLAGLYEQYF. The V call is TRBV20-1, the J call TRBJ2-7; 9 nucleotides align to TRBD2. J was trimmed by 3 bases and V by 4 bases; bases with no gene match: 4. Germline CDR1 and CDR2: DFQATT and SNEGSKA (reference sequence). CDR3 length: 13 amino acids.

In its sample, this clonotype was seen many times. The V gene is TRBV20-1, the J gene TRBJ2-7; 11 bases agree with TRBD2. The germline V gene has CDR1 DFQATT and CDR2 SNEGSKA (reference sequence). The CDR3 loop spans 14 amino acids. Germline trimming cut 4 bases from V and 4 bases from J; bases unmatched to any gene: 6. The CDR3 nucleotides read TGCAGTGCTACTGGACTAGCGGGCGGTTACGAGCAGTACTTC. It yields the protein CSATGLAGGYEQYF.

The chain employs TRBV7-6 and TRBJ1-4; 8 bases match TRBD1. Germline V lookup: CDR1 SGHVS, CDR2 FNYEAQ. With 7 bases clipped from V and 6 bases from J, the junction kept 22 bases outside the gene matches. This CDR3 has 19 residues. The CDR3 spells CASTLMPPIQGAHDEKLFF. The DNA of the CDR3 is TGTGCCAGCACCCTTATGCCTCCTATCCAGGGGGCGCATGATGAAAAACTGTTTTTT.

V is TRBV6-2 or TRBV6-3 and J is TRBJ2-1; TRBD2 matches 9 bases. The CDR3 runs to 17 residues. V trimming: 4 bases; J trimming: 3 bases; junction bases outside the gene matches: 10. CDR1 and CDR2 (germline): MNHEY, SVGEGT. For the CDR3, the DNA is TGTGCCAGCAGTTCCTTGGCTCGACTAGCGGTCTACAATGAGCAGTTCTTC. Protein sequence: CASSSLARLAVYNEQFF.

This clonotype was observed at least ten times. In nucleotides, the CDR3 is TGTGCCAGCAGCTTAACGGCGAACACCGGGGAGCTGTTTTTT. It is translated as CASSLTANTGELFF. The rearrangement uses TRBV7-2 and TRBJ2-2, with no clear D. CDR1 and CDR2 from the germline V gene are SGHTA and FQGNSA. Trimming stripped 2 bases from V and 0 bases from J, with 4 bases between. The CDR3 contains 14 residues.

J is TRBJ2-7 and V is TRBV10-2, with a tentative D call TRBD2 (7 bases). V gave up 3 bases and J gave up 0 bases, with 15 bases separating them. The CDR3 is 16 amino acids. CDR1 and CDR2 (germline): WSHSY, SAAADI. In nucleotides, the CDR3 is TGCGCCAGCAGTGAAGGGGGAGCGGGAACCTCCTACGAGCAGTACTTC. Translation: CASSEGGAGTSYEQYF.

Only a few counts were recorded for this clonotype. The chain links TRBV20-1 to TRBJ1-6, with 9 nucleotides matching TRBD1. Germline assignment: CDR1 DFQATT and CDR2 SNEGSKA (reference sequence). CDR3 length: 16 residues. The V and J ends lost 4 bases and 5 bases, in that order; junction bases with no gene match: 9. CDR3 residues: CSATREDRGDNSPLHF. CDR3 DNA sequence: TGCAGTGCTACCCGTGAGGACAGGGGTGATAATTCACCCCTCCACTTT.

This clonotype has a count of ten or more. In DNA, the CDR3 is TGTGCCAGCAGTTTGAAGGACAGGGGCCACTACAATCAGCCCCAGCATTTT. This sequence encodes CASSLKDRGHYNQPQHF. V and J are TRBV28 and TRBJ1-5; TRBD1 matches at 9 bases. The CDR3 is 17 amino acids. V was pared by 3 bases and J by 3 bases, with 9 bases of the junction left unmatched. CDR1 and CDR2 (germline): MDHEN, SYDVKM.

This clonotype occurred many times. V is TRBV29-1 and J is TRBJ2-3, with D perhaps matching TRBD2 (5 bases). V was cut by 4 bases and J by 1 base, with 15 bases left in between. Per the germline V gene, CDR1 is SQVTM and CDR2 is ANQGSEA. This CDR3 has 15 amino acids. CDR3 amino acids: CSVARAGSGTDTQYF. The DNA for the CDR3 is TGCAGCGTTGCACGGGCTGGGAGTGGCACAGATACGCAGTATTTT.

The chain joins TRBV20-1 to TRBJ2-7; D ambiguous. The V gene lost 3 bases and the J gene lost 1 base, with 7 bases spanning the gap. The CDR3 extends over 12 amino acids. CDR1 is DFQATT, CDR2 SNEGSKA, per germline (reference sequence). CDR3 sequence: CSARSSSYEQYF. The CDR3 DNA is TGCAGTGCTAGGTCCAGTTCCTACGAGCAGTACTTC.